A single sample is the source of the 3 T cell receptor beta chains below, sequenced in a study of OX40 agonist ivuxolimab in advanced cancers. Here immunoSEQ multiplex PCR was the method, and the copy in TCRdb shows in-frame clones only, minus some. The sample gives some 37,000 clones, about nine tenths of which show up once; roughly 4% is in the top ten. Sequenced here: CD4+ or CD8+ T cells sorted from blood, sampled in a trial of the OX40 agonist ivuxolimab. These receptor sequences come from an adult with an advanced solid tumor such as melanoma, head and neck, liver or kidney cancer.

The chain joins TRBV11-3 to TRBJ2-5, with no clear D. The CDR3 sequence is 14 residues long. V shed 2 bases and J shed 1 base, with 8 bases lying between them. From germline, CDR1 is SGHNT and CDR2 YENEEA. CDR3 region: CASSLSATQETQYF. CDR3 nucleotide sequence: TGTGCCAGCAGCTTATCGGCAACCCAAGAGACCCAGTACTTC.

This chain connects TRBV28 to TRBJ1-5; TRBD1 might be the D (5 bases). This CDR3 region has 16 residues. Trimming pared 2 bases from V and 5 bases from J, leaving 16 bases between. Germline CDR1 MDHEN, CDR2 SYDVKM. In nucleotides, the CDR3 is TGTGCCAGCAGTTTAATTCCCAAAGTGGGGGATCAGCCCCAGCATTTT. Its translation: CASSLIPKVGDQPQHF.

This rearrangement joins TRBV30 to TRBJ2-6; D is tentatively TRBD1 or TRBD2 (5 bases each). Germline CDR1 and CDR2: GTSNPN and SVGIG (reference sequence). The V and J ends lost 0 bases and 4 bases respectively, with 10 bases between them. The CDR3 has 15 amino acids. CDR3: CAWSVPGAGANVLTF. The CDR3 DNA is TGTGCCTGGAGTGTACCCGGGGCCGGGGCCAACGTCCTGACTTTC.